Listed below are T cell receptor beta chains from one sample, sequenced in a study of T cells after yellow fever vaccination. One entry per CDR3 protein results from TCRdb running MiXCR on the 5' RACE reads. The data show approximately 47,000 distinct CDR3 sequences, 5.5% to 8% seen once. The specimen was PBMCs, either bulk or a sorted T-cell subset (CD4+, CD8+, memory, or dextramer-sorted; not recorded which), collected 45 days after the yellow fever booster vaccination. The source of these receptors is a man aged 30 to 39 who received the YFV17D yellow fever vaccine. CDR3s include the opening cysteine and the closing phenylalanine or tryptophan. Each record gives: V gene, J gene, clone size, D gene, CDR3 protein, CDR3 DNA. D genes are given only for firm matches. Clone size, where shown, is once, few, many, or a class for clones that have expanded.

>TRBV7-2|TRBJ2-7|many|.
CASSLASGSGAGEQYF
TGTGCCAGCAGCTTGGCTTCTGGTTCAGGGGCTGGCGAGCAGTACTTC
>TRBV7-2|TRBJ2-5|few|TRBD2
CASSLGLAGVETQYF
TGTGCCAGCAGCTTAGGGCTAGCGGGAGTGGAGACCCAGTACTTC
>TRBV11-2|TRBJ2-5|many|TRBD1
CASSKQGAETQYF
TGTGCCAGCAGCAAACAGGGGGCCGAGACCCAGTACTTC
>TRBV12-3/TRBV12-4|TRBJ1-2|.|.
CASSLSSGTYGYTF
TGTGCCAGCAGTTTATCGTCTGGGACCTATGGCTACACCTTC
>TRBV12-3/TRBV12-4|TRBJ2-7|many|.
CASSLHTLEQYF
TGTGCCAGCAGTTTACACACCCTCGAGCAGTACTTC
>TRBV12-3/TRBV12-4|TRBJ2-3|many|.
CASSFYRTDTQYF
TGTGCCAGCAGTTTCTATCGCACAGATACGCAGTATTTT
>TRBV11-1|TRBJ2-1|few|.
CASSSWTNYNEQFF
TGTGCCAGCAGCTCCTGGACAAATTACAATGAGCAGTTCTTC
>TRBV5-1|TRBJ2-6|.|.
CASSLAVSGANVLTF
TGCGCCAGCAGCTTGGCAGTTAGCGGGGCCAACGTCCTGACTTTC
>TRBV12-3/TRBV12-4|TRBJ2-7|many|TRBD1
CASKLGTDTYEQYF
TGTGCCAGCAAGCTCGGGACAGACACCTACGAGCAGTACTTC
>TRBV18|TRBJ2-7|many|TRBD2
CASSPMTSGSSEQYF
TGTGCCAGCTCACCGATGACTAGCGGGAGCTCCGAGCAGTACTTC
>TRBV7-2|TRBJ1-4|few|TRBD1
CASSPRTGEKLFF
TGTGCCAGCAGCCCTCGGACAGGTGAAAAACTGTTTTTT
>TRBV6-1|TRBJ1-4|many|.
CASKVEGHEKLFF
TGTGCCAGTAAAGTCGAGGGACATGAAAAACTGTTTTTT
>TRBV7-2|TRBJ2-7|few|.
CASSLAYEAAWYF
TGTGCCAGCAGCTTAGCGTACGAGGCCGCGTGGTACTTC
>TRBV11-2|TRBJ2-6|few|TRBD1
CASNNRGRGANVLTF
TGTGCCAGCAACAACAGGGGGCGAGGGGCCAACGTCCTGACTTTC
>TRBV5-1|TRBJ2-1|few|.
CASSGGDSYNEQFF
TGCGCCAGCAGCGGAGGGGACTCCTACAATGAGCAGTTCTTC
>TRBV15|TRBJ2-5|many|TRBD2
CATSRSLTSGQETQYF
TGTGCCACCAGCAGATCCCTGACTAGCGGCCAAGAGACCCAGTACTTC
>TRBV7-2|TRBJ2-3|few|TRBD2
CASSPTRTSGTDTQYF
TGTGCCAGCAGCCCGACCCGGACTAGCGGCACAGATACGCAGTATTTT
>TRBV20-1|TRBJ2-2|.|.
CSASVLGQLNTGELFF
TGCAGTGCTAGTGTACTCGGACAGCTGAACACCGGGGAGCTGTTTTTT
>TRBV7-3|TRBJ2-3|.|TRBD2
CASSSSSGAWDTQYF
TGTGCCAGCAGCTCATCTAGCGGTGCTTGGGATACGCAGTATTTT
>TRBV9|TRBJ2-3|many|TRBD2
CASSATSGSGRDTQYF
TGTGCCAGCAGCGCGACTAGCGGGAGTGGGAGGGATACGCAGTATTTT
>TRBV3-1|TRBJ2-3|many|.
CASSQFVHTQYF
TGTGCCAGCAGCCAATTTGTCCATACGCAGTATTTT
>TRBV18|TRBJ1-5|few|TRBD1
CASSPGTVNQPQHF
TGTGCCAGCTCCCCCGGGACAGTCAATCAGCCCCAGCATTTT
>TRBV20-1|TRBJ2-1|many|.
CSARVATGLPNEQFF
TGCAGTGCTAGGGTCGCGACGGGACTTCCCAATGAGCAGTTCTTC
>TRBV10-3|TRBJ1-1|many|.
CAASLEKHSEAFF
TGTGCCGCGTCCCTGGAGAAGCATAGTGAAGCTTTCTTT
>TRBV7-2|TRBJ2-1|many|.
CASSFSGVSYNEQFF
TGTGCCAGCAGCTTCTCCGGGGTCTCCTACAATGAGCAGTTCTTC
>TRBV25-1|TRBJ2-7|many|.
CASMESYEQYF
TGTGCCAGCATGGAAAGCTACGAGCAGTACTTC
>TRBV4-2|TRBJ1-6|.|.
CASSQVYGQDNSPLHF
TGTGCCAGCAGCCAAGTTTACGGGCAAGATAATTCACCCCTCCACTTT
>TRBV10-3|TRBJ2-7|.|TRBD2
CAISDLVGKAGEYEQYF
TGTGCCATCAGTGACCTGGTCGGAAAAGCGGGAGAGTACGAGCAGTACTTC
>TRBV18|TRBJ2-1|many|.
CASSRQSNEQFF
TGTGCCAGCTCACGGCAGAGCAATGAGCAGTTCTTC
>TRBV7-9|TRBJ2-7|many|.
CASSFEGKRDEQYF
TGTGCCAGCAGCTTCGAGGGGAAAAGGGACGAGCAGTACTTC
>TRBV20-1|TRBJ2-7|.|.
CSARGVRGSYEQYF
TGCAGTGCTAGGGGAGTACGGGGGTCCTACGAGCAGTACTTC
>TRBV6-1|TRBJ2-7|few|.
CASRGTTSYEQYF
TGTGCCAGCAGGGGAACAACCTCCTACGAGCAGTACTTC
>TRBV11-2|TRBJ1-1|many|.
CASSSRGGGSAEAFF
TGTGCCAGCAGCTCACGGGGCGGGGGGTCGGCTGAAGCTTTCTTT
>TRBV3-1|TRBJ2-7|.|.
CASTKVVGYEQYF
TGTGCCAGCACCAAAGTGGTAGGCTACGAGCAGTACTTC
>TRBV4-3|TRBJ1-1|many|.
CASSQEGGVENEAFF
TGCGCCAGCAGCCAAGAGGGGGGGGTTGAAAATGAAGCTTTCTTT
>TRBV6-2/TRBV6-3|TRBJ1-1|.|.
CASTRPRLAGTEAFF
TGTGCCAGCACCCGACCCCGGTTGGCGGGCACTGAAGCTTTCTTT
>TRBV27|TRBJ2-1|many|TRBD1
CASSRGQGSYNEQFF
TGTGCCAGCAGTCGTGGACAGGGGTCCTACAATGAGCAGTTCTTC
>TRBV6-5|TRBJ2-1|few|.
CASSYTNLIGSGYNEQFF
TGTGCCAGCAGTTACACGAATTTGATCGGCTCAGGCTACAATGAGCAGTTCTTC
>TRBV3-1|TRBJ2-7|many|.
CASSQGSPEQYF
TGTGCCAGCAGCCAAGGCAGTCCCGAGCAGTACTTC
>TRBV28|TRBJ2-1|many|.
CASSYLIVASYNEQFF
TGTGCCAGCAGCTACTTAATCGTCGCCTCCTACAATGAGCAGTTCTTC
>TRBV3-1|TRBJ2-3|.|.
CASSQEGGPTDTQYF
TGTGCCAGCAGCCAAGAGGGCGGACCCACAGATACGCAGTATTTT
>TRBV5-1|TRBJ1-4|few|TRBD1
CASSLMAGGRSTNEKLFF
TGCGCCAGCAGCTTGATGGCAGGGGGGAGGTCAACTAATGAAAAACTGTTTTTT
>TRBV29-1|TRBJ2-7|many|TRBD2
CSVGGTSNEQYF
TGCAGCGTTGGGGGGACTAGTAACGAGCAGTACTTC
>TRBV6-5|TRBJ1-1|many|.
CASSYPGGTEAFF
TGTGCCAGCAGTTACCCGGGGGGCACTGAAGCTTTCTTT
>TRBV5-1|TRBJ2-5|many|TRBD1
CASSLGQGARETQYF
TGCGCCAGCAGCTTGGGGCAGGGGGCGAGGGAGACCCAGTACTTC
>TRBV7-2|TRBJ2-7|many|TRBD2
CASSLELADQRYF
TGTGCCAGCAGCTTAGAACTAGCGGACCAAAGGTACTTC
>TRBV3-1|TRBJ1-1|.|.
CASSQVGEAFF
TGTGCCAGCAGCCAAGTTGGGGAAGCTTTCTTT
>TRBV2|TRBJ2-1|.|.
CASSEAPGHSTEQFF
TGTGCCAGCAGTGAAGCGCCGGGACACAGTACGGAGCAGTTCTTC
>TRBV20-1|TRBJ2-7|few|TRBD2
CSARDLVAGVDEQYF
TGCAGTGCTAGAGATCTAGTAGCGGGAGTAGACGAGCAGTACTTC
>TRBV6-2/TRBV6-3|TRBJ2-1|many|.
CASSPLEWFNEQFF
TGTGCCAGCAGTCCCCTCGAGTGGTTCAATGAGCAGTTCTTC
>TRBV10-3|TRBJ1-5|many|TRBD1
CAIRPDRGDQPQHF
TGTGCCATCAGACCCGACAGGGGGGATCAGCCCCAGCATTTT
>TRBV20-1|TRBJ2-5|many|.
CSATRTAQETQYF
TGCAGTGCTACCCGGACAGCACAAGAGACCCAGTACTTC
>TRBV7-2|TRBJ2-7|.|.
CASSTTSGYEQYF
TGTGCCAGCAGCACGACCAGTGGGTACGAGCAGTACTTC
>TRBV29-1|TRBJ2-3|many|.
CSVEEWSGTDTQYF
TGCAGCGTTGAAGAATGGAGCGGCACAGATACGCAGTATTTT
>TRBV25-1|TRBJ2-5|many|TRBD1
CASSLGTGKTQYF
TGTGCCAGCAGTCTTGGGACAGGGAAGACCCAGTACTTC